Shown below are 29 T cell receptor beta chains from a single sample sequenced in a study of OX40 agonist ivuxolimab in advanced cancers. The repertoire was sequenced with immunoSEQ multiplex PCR; TCRdb's copy has only in-frame clones and lacks some. This repertoire shows approximately 70,000 clones, 88% found once; its top ten account for roughly 1%. Material: CD4+ or CD8+ T cells sorted from blood, obtained in a trial of the OX40 agonist ivuxolimab. These receptors all come from an adult with an advanced solid tumor such as melanoma, head and neck, liver or kidney cancer.

This sequence joins TRBV11-2 and TRBJ2-5; D gene uncertain. Germline V gene data show CDR1 as SGHAT and CDR2 as FQNNGV. Trimming shortened V by 4 bases and J by 1 base, and 7 bases separated the two germline ends. The CDR3 sequence is 13 residues long. The CDR3, as DNA: TGTGCCAGCAGCTACCAGCCCCAAGAGACCCAGTACTTC. Protein: CASSYQPQETQYF.

CDR3 DNA sequence: TGTGCCAGCAGCTTGCCGGGGGCCTACGAGCAGTACTTC. It translates to CASSLPGAYEQYF. This chain joins TRBV5-4 and TRBJ2-7; possible D gene TRBD2, 6 bases. Looked up from germline, CDR1 is SGHNT and CDR2 is YYREEE (reference sequence). The V end lost 1 base, the J end lost 2 bases, and 7 bases lay between the germline ends. This CDR3 region has 13 residues.

This chain uses TRBV28 with TRBJ1-2; no reliable D call. This CDR3 region has 14 residues. Germline CDR1 and CDR2: MDHEN and SYDVKM. Trimming took off 6 bases at V and 0 bases at J, with 11 bases between the two ends. The CDR3 sequence: CASSLRGANYGYTF. As DNA, the CDR3 is TGTGCCAGCAGCCTACGAGGAGCTAACTATGGCTACACCTTC.

This clone has only a few counts. The chain has TRBV7-2 and TRBJ2-3, with a tentative D call TRBD2 (5 bases). The ends were cut back, 1 base at V and 0 bases at J, with 11 bases in the middle. The CDR3 totals 16 residues. The germline V gene encodes CDR1 SGHTA and CDR2 FQGNSA. The CDR3 loop reads CASSLDHLASTDTQYF. Here the CDR3 DNA reads TGTGCCAGCAGCTTAGATCATCTAGCTAGCACAGATACGCAGTATTTT. Supplemented by reference TRBV7-2 and TRBJ2-3, the full variable domain reads GAGVSQSPSNKVTEKGKDVELRCDPISGHTALYWYRQSLGQGLEFLIYFQGNSAPDKSGLPSDRFSAERTGGSVSTLTIQRTQQEDSAVYLCASSLDHLASTDTQYFGPGTRLTVL.

CDR3 loop: CASSLAGQVVSYGYTF. CDR3 bases: TGTGCCAGCAGCTTAGCGGGGCAGGTGGTAAGCTATGGCTACACCTTC. The rearrangement links TRBV7-2 to TRBJ1-2; D perhaps matches TRBD1 (5 bases). This CDR3 comprises 16 residues. Germline V gene sequence: CDR1 SGHTA, CDR2 FQGNSA. Trimming cost V 0 bases and J 4 bases, with 15 bases left between them.

J is TRBJ1-2 and V is TRBV7-2, with D hard to call. The CDR3 totals 13 residues. Per germline, CDR1 SGHTA and CDR2 FQGNSA. Trimming left V 2 bases short and J 5 bases short, with 9 bases between. This CDR3 reads CASSLPADYGYTF. The CDR3 DNA reads as TGTGCCAGCAGCTTACCGGCAGATTATGGCTACACCTTC.

The chain joins TRBV27 to TRBJ2-5; D not resolved. The germline V gene encodes CDR1 MNHEY and CDR2 SMNVEV (reference sequence). V lost 3 bases, J lost 5 bases, and 10 bases lay in between. The CDR3 is made up of 13 amino acids. In DNA, the CDR3 is TGTGCCAGCAGTTTCGGCCCCGGGGAGACCCAGTACTTC. Protein: CASSFGPGETQYF.

Written as DNA, the CDR3 is TGTGCCAGCAGCTTAGTTAAGGGGACAGGGCTCTACGAGCAGTACTTC. Translation gives CASSLVKGTGLYEQYF. The chain joins TRBV11-2 to TRBJ2-7; TRBD1 matches 9 bases. The CDR3 extends over 16 amino acids. The V gene end was trimmed by 1 base and the J gene end by 3 bases; junction bases not matched to a gene: 7. The germline CDR1 and CDR2 sequences are SGHAT and FQNNGV.

The rearrangement links TRBV25-1 to TRBJ2-7, with D possibly being TRBD2 (6 bases). The CDR3 is made up of 13 amino acids. Per germline, CDR1 MGHDK and CDR2 SYGVNS. V was shortened by 4 bases and J by 3 bases, with 10 bases between the two germline ends. The CDR3 loop reads CASSGLGLYEQYF. Here the CDR3 DNA reads TGTGCCAGCAGTGGACTGGGACTCTACGAGCAGTACTTC.

CDR3 residues: CATSRGGTGRTEAFF. DNA of the CDR3: TGTGCCACCAGCAGAGGAGGGACAGGGAGGACTGAAGCTTTCTTT. J is TRBJ1-1 and V is TRBV15; TRBD1 matches at 9 bases. V shed 1 base, J shed 5 bases, and the junction held 5 bases outside the gene matches. The germline V gene encodes CDR1 LNHNV and CDR2 YYDKDF (reference sequence). The CDR3 consists of 15 residues.

The V and J genes are TRBV13 and TRBJ1-2; 7 positions agree with TRBD1. Germline CDR1 PRHDT, CDR2 FYEKMQ (reference sequence). The V segment lost 4 bases and the J segment 0 bases; nucleotides outside the gene matches: 5. The length of the CDR3 is 15 residues. The CDR3, as DNA: TGTGCCAGCAGCTCACAGGGACAGTCTAACTATGGCTACACCTTC. Its protein is CASSSQGQSNYGYTF.

The chain uses TRBV6-1 and TRBJ2-7, with 13 bases that match TRBD2. Trimming cost V 6 bases and J 4 bases; bases outside gene matches: 3. Germline V gives CDR1 MNHNS, CDR2 SASEGT. This CDR3 is 14 amino acids long. DNA for the CDR3: TGTGCCAGCAGGGTGACTAGCGGGGGGTACGAGCAGTACTTC. Protein sequence: CASRVTSGGYEQYF.

This clone was detected only once. This rearrangement joins TRBV4-1 to TRBJ2-3; 15 bases match TRBD2. V trimming: 0 bases; J trimming: 8 bases; junction bases outside the gene matches: 9. Germline loops: CDR1 MGHRA, CDR2 YSYEKL. The CDR3 is made up of 18 amino acids. CDR3 nucleotide sequence: TGCGCCAGCAGCCAAGATCTTGGACTAGCGGGAGGGAGTGGTACGCAGTATTTT. Translated: CASSQDLGLAGGSGTQYF.

The rearrangement uses TRBV4-1 and TRBJ1-4; TRBD1 matches at 7 bases. CDR1 is MGHRA and CDR2 is YSYEKL in the germline V gene. The junction had 5 bases not matched to a gene; V was cut back by 0 bases and J by 7 bases. This CDR3 is 15 amino acids long. The CDR3: CASSQDGRGGEKLFF. In DNA form, the CDR3 reads TGCGCCAGCAGCCAAGATGGCAGGGGGGGTGAAAAACTGTTTTTT.

V usage is TRBV4-3 and J usage is TRBJ2-7; D ambiguous. The CDR3 loop spans 16 amino acids. Germline V gene lookup returns CDR1 LGHNA and CDR2 YSLEER. Trimming removed 0 bases from V and 6 bases from J, with 18 bases in between. Here the CDR3 DNA reads TGCGCCAGCAGCCAAGATTTGGTCGCTTTGGGGTTCGAGCAGTACTTC. It encodes CASSQDLVALGFEQYF.

The chain uses TRBV11-3 and TRBJ2-3, with D tentatively TRBD2 (5 bases). The CDR3 is 15 residues long. The germline gives CDR1 SGHNT, CDR2 YENEEA. V lost 3 bases and J 5 bases, leaving 15 bases between the germline ends. The CDR3 region is CASSFGGRKKDTQYF. The CDR3 region has the DNA TGTGCCAGCAGCTTCGGAGGCCGAAAAAAAGATACGCAGTATTTT. The full variable domain, with the rest looked up from reference TRBV11-3 and TRBJ2-3, is EAGVVQSPRYKIIEKKQPVAFWCNPISGHNTLYWYLQNLGQGPELLIRYENEEAVDDSQLPKDRFSAERLKGVDSTLKIQPAELGDSAVYLCASSFGGRKKDTQYFGPGTRLTVL.

The chain recombines TRBV11-1 with TRBJ2-1; 12 nucleotides line up with TRBD2. V was pared by 6 bases and J by 4 bases, with 4 bases of the junction left unmatched. The CDR3 covers 15 residues. Per germline, CDR1 SGHAT and CDR2 FQDESV (reference sequence). The CDR3 DNA reads as TGTGCCAGCAGTTCTAGCGGGAGGGCTTACAATGAGCAGTTCTTC. Translating it yields CASSSSGRAYNEQFF.

This clone was observed a few times. The genes are TRBV19 and TRBJ1-2; the match to TRBD1 covers 9 bases. The CDR3 is 13 amino acids. V lost 6 bases, J lost 7 bases, and 6 bases stayed unmatched. Germline assignment: CDR1 LNHDA and CDR2 SQIVND (reference sequence). This chain's CDR3 is CASRPGQGPGYTF. The CDR3 DNA follows: TGTGCCAGTAGACCGGGACAGGGCCCTGGCTACACCTTC.

The chain recombines TRBV6-1 with TRBJ1-3; weak D call: TRBD1 (6 bases). This CDR3 contains 17 residues. Trimming shortened V by 2 bases and J by 2 bases, and 16 bases separated the two germline ends. Looked up from germline, CDR1 is MNHNS and CDR2 is SASEGT. CDR3 DNA: TGTGCCAGCAGTGAACAGGGGTGGGGGACACCTGGAAACACCATATATTTT. Residues: CASSEQGWGTPGNTIYF.

The gene calls are TRBV28 and TRBJ1-2; 7 bases align to TRBD1. The CDR3 runs to 14 residues. Germline assignment: CDR1 MDHEN and CDR2 SYDVKM. V was pared by 2 bases and J by 9 bases, with 9 bases of the junction left unmatched. The CDR3 DNA reads as TGTGCCAGCAGTTTAGTTAGGGCAGGGGGAAGCTACACCTTC. It yields the protein CASSLVRAGGSYTF.

The V call is TRBV10-3, the J call TRBJ2-2; 7 bases align to TRBD1. There are 17 residues in the CDR3. Per the germline V gene, CDR1 is ENHRY and CDR2 is SYGVKD. Trimming cost V 3 bases and J 0 bases; bases outside gene matches: 7. CDR3 sequence: CAISESRGQPNTGELFF. The CDR3 region has the DNA TGTGCCATCAGTGAATCCCGGGGACAGCCGAACACCGGGGAGCTGTTTTTT.

CDR3 DNA: TGTGCCAGCAGCAAGAGAACAGGGTATTACACCGGGGAGCTGTTTTTT. This encodes CASSKRTGYYTGELFF. The rearrangement joins TRBV11-3 to TRBJ2-2; the D gene is possibly TRBD1 (6 bases). The CDR3 sequence is 16 residues long. Trimming removed 5 bases at V and 3 bases at J, with 16 bases between. The germline gives CDR1 SGHNT, CDR2 YENEEA.

This clone was detected once. V is TRBV7-9 and J is TRBJ2-1, with unresolved D. This CDR3 comprises 14 residues. Trimming shortened V by 2 bases and J by 5 bases, and 10 bases separated the two germline ends. CDR1 and CDR2 from the germline V gene are SEHNR and FQNEAQ (reference sequence). The CDR3 loop is CASSLLSDNNEQFF. CDR3 sequence (DNA): TGTGCCAGCAGCTTATTATCCGATAACAATGAGCAGTTCTTC.

The chain uses TRBV7-2 and TRBJ2-3; TRBD2 agrees at 11 bases. Trimming took 5 bases from V and 0 from J; bases not matched to a gene: 4. Germline V gene data show CDR1 as SGHTA and CDR2 as FQGNSA. The CDR3 covers 16 residues. This chain's CDR3 is CASSPIAGGSTDTQYF. The CDR3 region has the DNA TGTGCCAGCAGCCCCATAGCGGGGGGGAGCACAGATACGCAGTATTTT.

In its sample, this clone was seen once. The chain couples TRBV7-9 to TRBJ1-3; D perhaps matches TRBD1 (6 bases). Germline CDR1 is SEHNR and CDR2 is FQNEAQ (reference sequence). V lost 2 bases, J lost 2 bases, and 10 bases lay in between. This CDR3 has 15 amino acids. The CDR3 loop reads CASSLQGSPGNTIYF. CDR3 DNA: TGTGCCAGCAGCTTACAGGGGTCCCCTGGAAACACCATATATTTT.

A few counts support this clone. This rearrangement joins TRBV19 to TRBJ2-5; D is uncertain. The CDR3 consists of 15 residues. Looked up from germline, CDR1 is LNHDA and CDR2 is SQIVND (reference sequence). V lost 1 base and J lost 2, with 11 bases in between. For the CDR3, the DNA is TGTGCCAGTAGTATAGGTTTCGGTTTACAAGAGACCCAGTACTTC. Its translation: CASSIGFGLQETQYF. Together with reference TRBV19 and TRBJ2-5, the CDR3 gives the full variable domain: DGGITQSPKYLFRKEGQNVTLSCEQNLNHDAMYWYRQDPGQGLRLIYYSQIVNDFQKGDIAEGYSVSREKKESFPLTVTSAQKNPTAFYLCASSIGFGLQETQYFGPGTRLLVL.

The chain carries TRBV28 and TRBJ1-5; 10 bases line up with TRBD1. The V gene's germline CDR1 is MDHEN and CDR2 SYDVKM. The CDR3 is 14 residues long. Trimming removed 5 bases from V and 5 bases from J; junction bases left unmatched: 3. In DNA form, the CDR3 reads TGTGCCAGCAGTAGGACAGGGGGGTATCAGCCCCAGCATTTT. Its translation is CASSRTGGYQPQHF.

V gene TRBV4-1 combines with J gene TRBJ2-1, with TRBD1 identical over 8 bases. This CDR3 is 17 amino acids long. The germline V gene has CDR1 MGHRA and CDR2 YSYEKL. Germline trimming cut 4 bases from V and 4 bases from J; bases unmatched to any gene: 12. CDR3 protein: CASSPSNGWDRYNEQFF. CDR3 nucleotides: TGCGCCAGCAGCCCCTCAAATGGTTGGGACAGGTACAATGAGCAGTTCTTC.

The chain uses TRBV28 and TRBJ1-1, with a weak D call TRBD1 (6 bases). Germline values: CDR1 MDHEN, CDR2 SYDVKM. The ends were cut back, 7 bases at V and 1 base at J, with 16 bases in the middle. The CDR3 spans 15 residues. CDR3 sequence: CASNPTGHRNTEAFF. The CDR3 nucleotides are TGTGCCAGCAACCCCACGGGACATAGGAACACTGAAGCTTTCTTT.